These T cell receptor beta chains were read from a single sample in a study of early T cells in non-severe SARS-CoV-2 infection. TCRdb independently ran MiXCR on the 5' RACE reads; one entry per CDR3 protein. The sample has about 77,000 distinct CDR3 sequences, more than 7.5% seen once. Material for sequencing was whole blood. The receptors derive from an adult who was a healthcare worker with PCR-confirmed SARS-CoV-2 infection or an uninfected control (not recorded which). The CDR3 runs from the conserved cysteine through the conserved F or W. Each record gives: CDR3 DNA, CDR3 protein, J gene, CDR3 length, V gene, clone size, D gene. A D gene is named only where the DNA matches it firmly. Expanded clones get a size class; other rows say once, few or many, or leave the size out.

CDR3 DNA: TGTGCCAGCAGCTTAGGGTCTAGGGCTAGCACAGATACGCAGTATTTT; CDR3 protein: CASSLGSRASTDTQYF; J gene: TRBJ2-3; CDR3 length: 16; V gene: TRBV11-2; clone size: many; D gene: NA
CDR3 DNA: TGTGCCAGCAGTGTCCGGGAGGTTTACGGCTACACCTTC; CDR3 protein: CASSVREVYGYTF; J gene: TRBJ1-2; CDR3 length: 13; V gene: TRBV2; clone size: NA; D gene: NA
CDR3 DNA: TGTGCCAGCAGCGTAGGAGTGGAAATAATAACCGGGGAGCTGTTTTTT; CDR3 protein: CASSVGVEIITGELFF; J gene: TRBJ2-2; CDR3 length: 16; V gene: TRBV9; clone size: few; D gene: NA
CDR3 DNA: TGCGCCAGCAGAGGACCACCCAATGAGCAGTTCTTC; CDR3 protein: CASRGPPNEQFF; J gene: TRBJ2-1; CDR3 length: 12; V gene: TRBV10-2; clone size: NA; D gene: NA
CDR3 DNA: TGTGCCAGCAAACAACCGCCGCCCCAGCATTTT; CDR3 protein: CASKQPPPQHF; J gene: TRBJ1-5; CDR3 length: 11; V gene: TRBV21-1; clone size: few; D gene: NA
CDR3 DNA: TGTGCCTGGAGTAGGGTCTCCAATCAGCCCCAGCATTTT; CDR3 protein: CAWSRVSNQPQHF; J gene: TRBJ1-5; CDR3 length: 13; V gene: TRBV30; clone size: few; D gene: NA
CDR3 DNA: TGTGCCAGCAGCAAATTCGGACTAAACACCGGGGAGCTGTTTTTT; CDR3 protein: CASSKFGLNTGELFF; J gene: TRBJ2-2; CDR3 length: 15; V gene: TRBV21-1; clone size: many; D gene: NA
CDR3 DNA: TGTGCCAGCAGTTACCTTAGCCCCCGACAGATAAGCTCTGGAAACACCATATATTTT; CDR3 protein: CASSYLSPRQISSGNTIYF; J gene: TRBJ1-3; CDR3 length: 19; V gene: TRBV6-6; clone size: NA; D gene: NA
CDR3 DNA: TGCGCCAGCAGCCAAGGCCCGGGCGAGGCCTACGAGCAGTACTTC; CDR3 protein: CASSQGPGEAYEQYF; J gene: TRBJ2-7; CDR3 length: 15; V gene: TRBV4-1; clone size: few; D gene: NA
CDR3 DNA: TGCGCCAGCAGCTTGGAAACTGGCTACGAGCAGTACTTC; CDR3 protein: CASSLETGYEQYF; J gene: TRBJ2-7; CDR3 length: 13; V gene: TRBV5-1; clone size: many; D gene: NA
CDR3 DNA: TGCAGTGCCGAGACACAAAACATTCAGTACTTC; CDR3 protein: CSAETQNIQYF; J gene: TRBJ2-4; CDR3 length: 11; V gene: TRBV20-1; clone size: many; D gene: NA
CDR3 DNA: TGTGCCAGCTCACGGGGAGGCGAGACCCAGTACTTC; CDR3 protein: CASSRGGETQYF; J gene: TRBJ2-5; CDR3 length: 12; V gene: TRBV18; clone size: few; D gene: NA
CDR3 DNA: TGTGCCACGAGGCCCGTAGAACTCCCCTACGAGCAGTACTTC; CDR3 protein: CATRPVELPYEQYF; J gene: TRBJ2-7; CDR3 length: 14; V gene: TRBV10-3; clone size: few; D gene: NA
CDR3 DNA: TGCGCCAGCAGCCAAGGAACAGGGTCCTTCACAGATACGCAGTATTTT; CDR3 protein: CASSQGTGSFTDTQYF; J gene: TRBJ2-3; CDR3 length: 16; V gene: TRBV4-1; clone size: NA; D gene: NA
CDR3 DNA: TGTGCCAGCAGCGATGCGGGGGCCCACAATGAGCAGTTCTTC; CDR3 protein: CASSDAGAHNEQFF; J gene: TRBJ2-1; CDR3 length: 14; V gene: TRBV9; clone size: few; D gene: NA
CDR3 DNA: TGTGCCAGCAGCTCAAAGACAGGGACATACAATGAGCAGTTCTTC; CDR3 protein: CASSSKTGTYNEQFF; J gene: TRBJ2-1; CDR3 length: 15; V gene: TRBV7-9; clone size: NA; D gene: TRBD1
CDR3 DNA: TGTGCCAGCAGTTTTATATCCACAGGGGCCCCCAACACCGGGGAGCTGTTTTTT; CDR3 protein: CASSFISTGAPNTGELFF; J gene: TRBJ2-2; CDR3 length: 18; V gene: TRBV12-3/TRBV12-4; clone size: many; D gene: TRBD1
CDR3 DNA: TGTGCCAGCAGCTTAGCGCGATTTCTTGAGCAGTTCTTC; CDR3 protein: CASSLARFLEQFF; J gene: TRBJ2-1; CDR3 length: 13; V gene: TRBV7-2; clone size: many; D gene: NA
CDR3 DNA: TGCGCCAGCAGCTTGTTACCTAGCGGGAGCTCCTACAATGAGCAGTTCTTC; CDR3 protein: CASSLLPSGSSYNEQFF; J gene: TRBJ2-1; CDR3 length: 17; V gene: TRBV5-1; clone size: once; D gene: TRBD2
CDR3 DNA: TGTGCCAGCAGCCCGGGACAGGGGTCCAATTCACCCCTCCACTTT; CDR3 protein: CASSPGQGSNSPLHF; J gene: TRBJ1-6; CDR3 length: 15; V gene: TRBV7-9; clone size: few; D gene: TRBD1
CDR3 DNA: TGTGCCAGCAAGTCCGGCCCCTCCACAGATACGCAGTATTTT; CDR3 protein: CASKSGPSTDTQYF; J gene: TRBJ2-3; CDR3 length: 14; V gene: TRBV5-4; clone size: many; D gene: NA
CDR3 DNA: TGTGCCAGCAGTGAAGTCGTCTACGAGCAGTACTTC; CDR3 protein: CASSEVVYEQYF; J gene: TRBJ2-7; CDR3 length: 12; V gene: TRBV6-1; clone size: many; D gene: NA
CDR3 DNA: TGTGCCAGCAGCCCAGGGACTAGCGGGAGTAGATACGAGCAGTACTTC; CDR3 protein: CASSPGTSGSRYEQYF; J gene: TRBJ2-7; CDR3 length: 16; V gene: TRBV7-6; clone size: NA; D gene: TRBD2
CDR3 DNA: TGCAGTGCTAGTCCCCTTGTAGCAGATACGCAGTATTTT; CDR3 protein: CSASPLVADTQYF; J gene: TRBJ2-3; CDR3 length: 13; V gene: TRBV20-1; clone size: many; D gene: NA
CDR3 DNA: TGTGCCAGCAGTTTAAGGCCTGACGCGAATTTCTTT; CDR3 protein: CASSLRPDANFF; J gene: TRBJ1-1; CDR3 length: 12; V gene: TRBV28; clone size: NA; D gene: NA
CDR3 DNA: TGTGCCTGGAGGGGGACAGATACGCAGTATTTT; CDR3 protein: CAWRGTDTQYF; J gene: TRBJ2-3; CDR3 length: 11; V gene: TRBV30; clone size: NA; D gene: NA
CDR3 DNA: TGTGCCAGCAAACCAGGACAGATAAGTACCGGGGAGCTGTTTTTT; CDR3 protein: CASKPGQISTGELFF; J gene: TRBJ2-2; CDR3 length: 15; V gene: TRBV2; clone size: many; D gene: NA
CDR3 DNA: TGTGCCAGCGTTAGCGGAGACACAGATACGCAGTATTTT; CDR3 protein: CASVSGDTDTQYF; J gene: TRBJ2-3; CDR3 length: 13; V gene: TRBV28; clone size: many; D gene: NA
CDR3 DNA: TGTGCCAGCAGTTTGGTCCCCGCGGGCACTGAAGCTTTCTTT; CDR3 protein: CASSLVPAGTEAFF; J gene: TRBJ1-1; CDR3 length: 14; V gene: TRBV28; clone size: NA; D gene: NA
CDR3 DNA: TGTGCCAGCAGCGTAGCGGCTTCCTACGAGCAGTACTTC; CDR3 protein: CASSVAASYEQYF; J gene: TRBJ2-7; CDR3 length: 13; V gene: TRBV9; clone size: NA; D gene: NA
CDR3 DNA: TGCGCCAGCAGTGCGGGAGCTCGGAGTATCGGTGAGCAGTTCTTC; CDR3 protein: CASSAGARSIGEQFF; J gene: TRBJ2-1; CDR3 length: 15; V gene: TRBV5-1; clone size: few; D gene: TRBD2
CDR3 DNA: TGTGCCAGCAGCCCCCCCGGGGATACGCAGTATTTT; CDR3 protein: CASSPPGDTQYF; J gene: TRBJ2-3; CDR3 length: 12; V gene: TRBV7-9; clone size: many; D gene: NA
CDR3 DNA: TGTGCTAGTGGTTTGGATACGGGACAGCAGTACTTC; CDR3 protein: CASGLDTGQQYF; J gene: TRBJ2-7; CDR3 length: 12; V gene: TRBV12-5; clone size: many; D gene: NA
CDR3 DNA: TGTGCCAGCGCATCCCTCCCTATCTCTGGGGCCAACGTCCTGACTTTC; CDR3 protein: CASASLPISGANVLTF; J gene: TRBJ2-6; CDR3 length: 16; V gene: TRBV27; clone size: NA; D gene: NA
CDR3 DNA: TGTGCCAGCAGCTCCCCAGGTCGGGCCGGCGAGCAGTACTTC; CDR3 protein: CASSSPGRAGEQYF; J gene: TRBJ2-7; CDR3 length: 14; V gene: TRBV7-6; clone size: few; D gene: NA
CDR3 DNA: TGTGCCAGCAGCGTGACAGTTAACACTGAAGCTTTCTTT; CDR3 protein: CASSVTVNTEAFF; J gene: TRBJ1-1; CDR3 length: 13; V gene: TRBV9; clone size: many; D gene: NA
CDR3 DNA: TGTGCCAGCAGAGGGACTTACCTGAACTACGAGCAGTACTTC; CDR3 protein: CASRGTYLNYEQYF; J gene: TRBJ2-7; CDR3 length: 14; V gene: TRBV2; clone size: NA; D gene: NA